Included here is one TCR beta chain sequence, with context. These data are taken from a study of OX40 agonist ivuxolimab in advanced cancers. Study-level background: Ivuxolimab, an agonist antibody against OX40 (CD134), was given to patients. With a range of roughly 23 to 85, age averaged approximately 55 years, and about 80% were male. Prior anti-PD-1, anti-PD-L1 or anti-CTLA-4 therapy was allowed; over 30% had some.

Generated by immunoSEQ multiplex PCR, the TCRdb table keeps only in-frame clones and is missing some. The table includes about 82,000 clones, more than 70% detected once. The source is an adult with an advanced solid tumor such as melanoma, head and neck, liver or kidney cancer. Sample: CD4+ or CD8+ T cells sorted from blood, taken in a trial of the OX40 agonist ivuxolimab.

The CDR3 nucleotides read TGCGCCAGCAGCGGGGGACCAGCGGGAGAGACCCAGTACTTC. This gives the protein CASSGGPAGETQYF. The rearrangement uses TRBV5-1 and TRBJ2-5; the D gene is possibly TRBD2 (6 bases). From germline, CDR1 is SGHRS and CDR2 YFSETQ. V was pared by 4 bases and J by 4 bases, with 14 bases between. CDR3 length: 14 amino acids.